The clone carrying this TCR beta chain was seen a single time. The antigen is undetermined. This sample was taken from a study of cytomegalovirus exposure and HLA in healthy donors. On the study more broadly: Within an early data release were around 80 million unique TCRs drawn from HLA-typed donors. Overall study findings and caveats: Accurate predictions that matched the HLA-A and HLA-B alleles of most subjects were reportedly made from TCR beta sequences. Later on, an analysis showed TCR association rates differing by HLA locus, with DRB1 the most and HLA-C the fewest.

The PCR was carried out with 60 Vbeta primers and 13 Jbeta primers. The repertoire was sequenced with immunoSEQ multiplex PCR; TCRdb's copy has only in-frame clones and lacks some. This table has hundreds of thousands of clones, approximately 68% appearing once. With V trimmed by 7 bases and J by 5 bases, 6 bases remained unmatched. CDR3 length: 13 amino acids. Germline V gene lookup returns CDR1 SGHRS and CDR2 YFSETQ. V and J are TRBV5-1 and TRBJ2-1; 7 bases align to TRBD1. The sequencing sample was made of PBMCs. The receptor's source is a woman in her twenties or thirties in good health and CMV-seronegative. CDR3 in amino acids: CASLGTANNEQFF. In nucleotides, the CDR3 is TGCGCCAGCCTCGGGACAGCGAACAATGAGCAGTTCTTC.